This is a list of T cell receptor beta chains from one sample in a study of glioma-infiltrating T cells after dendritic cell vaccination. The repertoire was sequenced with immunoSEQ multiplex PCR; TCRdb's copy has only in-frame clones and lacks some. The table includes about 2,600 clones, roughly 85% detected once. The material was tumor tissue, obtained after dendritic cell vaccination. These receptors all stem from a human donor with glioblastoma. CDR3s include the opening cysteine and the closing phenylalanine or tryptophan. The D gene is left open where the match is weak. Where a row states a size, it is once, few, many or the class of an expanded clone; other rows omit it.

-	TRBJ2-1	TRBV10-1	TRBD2	CASIGGGSYNEQFF	TGCGCCAGCATCGGGGGGGGCTCTTACAATGAGCAGTTCTTC
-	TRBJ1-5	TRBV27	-	CASGSSGTLINQPQHF	TGTGCCAGCGGTTCCTCCGGGACACTAATTAATCAGCCCCAGCATTTT
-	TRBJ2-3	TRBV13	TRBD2	CASSSGGTSGATRGRTQYF	TGTGCCAGCAGCTCCGGGGGGACTAGCGGGGCCACCAGGGGACGTACGCAGTATTTT
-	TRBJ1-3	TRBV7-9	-	CASSLGGFRNTIYF	TGTGCCAGCAGCTTAGGAGGGTTTCGAAACACCATATATTTT
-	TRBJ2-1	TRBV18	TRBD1	CASFQGQGGEQFF	TGTGCCAGCTTCCAAGGACAGGGCGGTGAGCAGTTCTTC
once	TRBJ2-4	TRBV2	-	CAIQVDIAKNIQYF	TGTGCCATCCAGGTTGATATAGCCAAAAACATTCAGTACTTC
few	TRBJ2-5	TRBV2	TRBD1	CASSPTGGRETQYF	TGTGCCAGCAGTCCTACAGGGGGAAGAGAGACCCAGTACTTC
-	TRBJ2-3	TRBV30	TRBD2	CAWSVGGGGADTQYF	TGTGCCTGGAGTGTAGGCGGGGGAGGAGCAGATACGCAGTATTTT
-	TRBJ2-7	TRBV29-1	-	CSVGTATGAGGMYF	TGCAGCGTTGGTACAGCGACAGGTGCTGGTGGTATGTACTTC
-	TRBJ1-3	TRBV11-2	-	CASSLALRISGNTIYF	TGTGCCAGCAGCTTAGCATTGCGAATCTCTGGAAACACCATATATTTT
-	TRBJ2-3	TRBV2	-	CASKGTERDTQYF	TGTGCCAGCAAAGGCACGGAGAGGGATACGCAGTATTTT
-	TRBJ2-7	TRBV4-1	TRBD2	CASSQDIAGGSRYEQYF	TGCGCCAGCAGCCAAGACATAGCGGGGGGGAGTAGGTACGAGCAGTACTTC
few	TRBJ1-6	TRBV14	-	CASSQQGFFGSPLHF	TGTGCCAGCAGCCAACAGGGGTTTTTTGGTTCACCCCTCCACTTT
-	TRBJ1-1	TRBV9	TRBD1	CASSVWSGTGEAFF	TGTGCCAGCAGCGTGTGGTCGGGGACAGGTGAAGCTTTCTTT
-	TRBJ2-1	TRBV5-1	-	CASRGAVVGNEQFF	TGCGCCAGCCGGGGTGCCGTTGTAGGCAATGAGCAGTTCTTC
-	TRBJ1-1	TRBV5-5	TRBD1	CASSPETGAQNTEAFF	TGTGCCAGCAGCCCGGAGACAGGGGCCCAGAACACTGAAGCTTTCTTT
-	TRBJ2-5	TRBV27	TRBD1	CASSSGTGGVETQYF	TGTGCCAGCAGTTCCGGGACAGGGGGCGTAGAGACCCAGTACTTC
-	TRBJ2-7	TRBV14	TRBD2	CASSLQGGGGYEQYF	TGTGCCAGCAGCCTCCAGGGCGGGGGGGGATACGAGCAGTACTTC
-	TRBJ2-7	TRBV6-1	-	CASSGLRGGGEQYF	TGTGCCAGCAGTGGTCTTAGAGGGGGGGGCGAGCAGTACTTC
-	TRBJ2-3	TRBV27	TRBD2	CASSLYSSGATDTQYF	TGTGCCAGCAGTTTATATTCTAGCGGGGCCACAGATACGCAGTATTTT
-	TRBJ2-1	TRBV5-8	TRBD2	CASSLALTSGRSYNEQFF	TGTGCCAGCAGCTTGGCTCTGACTAGCGGGAGGTCCTACAATGAGCAGTTCTTC
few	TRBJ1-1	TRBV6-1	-	CASRDDRSEAFF	TGTGCCAGCAGAGACGACAGGTCTGAAGCTTTCTTT
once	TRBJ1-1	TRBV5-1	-	CASSLSQGLPEAFF	TGCGCCAGCAGCTTGAGTCAGGGGTTACCTGAAGCTTTCTTT
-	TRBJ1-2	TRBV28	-	CASSPAGEGYYGYTF	TGTGCCAGCAGTCCCGCCGGGGAGGGGTACTATGGCTACACCTTC
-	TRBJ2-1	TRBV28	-	CASPRSTGEQFF	TGTGCCAGCCCCAGGTCTACCGGTGAGCAGTTCTTC
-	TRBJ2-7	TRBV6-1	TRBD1	CASQGTDTDEQYF	TGTGCCAGCCAGGGGACAGACACGGACGAGCAGTACTTC
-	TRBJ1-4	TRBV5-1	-	CASSLQDNEKLFF	TGCGCCAGCAGCCTGCAGGATAATGAAAAACTGTTTTTT
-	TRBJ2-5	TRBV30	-	CAWSRGGGETQYF	TGTGCCTGGAGTCGAGGTGGGGGGGAGACCCAGTACTTC
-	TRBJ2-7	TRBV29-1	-	CSAATDYEQYF	TGCAGCGCCGCGACAGATTACGAGCAGTACTTC
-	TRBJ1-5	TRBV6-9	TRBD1	CASSEARQGIQQPQHF	TGTGCCAGCAGTGAGGCCCGACAGGGCATCCAACAGCCCCAGCATTTT
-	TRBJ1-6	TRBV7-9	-	CASSALGGNSPLHF	TGTGCCAGCAGCGCCTTGGGAGGGAATTCACCCCTCCACTTT
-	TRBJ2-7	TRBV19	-	CASSHRGGEQYF	TGTGCCAGTAGCCACAGAGGAGGCGAGCAGTACTTC
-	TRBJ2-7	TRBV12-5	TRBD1	CASGILRDRGYEQYF	TGTGCTAGTGGTATCCTCCGGGACAGGGGTTACGAGCAGTACTTC
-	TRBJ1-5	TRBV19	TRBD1	CASRTGTAQPQHF	TGTGCCAGTAGGACAGGGACGGCGCAGCCCCAGCATTTT
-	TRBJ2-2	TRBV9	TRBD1	CASSVDGDSTGELFF	TGTGCCAGCAGCGTAGACGGGGACAGCACCGGGGAGCTGTTTTTT
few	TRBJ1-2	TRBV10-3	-	CAITAGVDGYGYTF	TGTGCCATCACTGCAGGGGTAGATGGCTATGGCTACACCTTC
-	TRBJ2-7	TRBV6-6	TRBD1	CASSYSGQGDYEQYF	TGTGCCAGCAGTTACTCGGGACAGGGAGACTACGAGCAGTACTTC
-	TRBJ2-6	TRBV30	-	CAWTEGAGANVLTF	TGTGCCTGGACTGAGGGGGCTGGGGCCAACGTCCTGACTTTC
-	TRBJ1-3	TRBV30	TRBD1	CAWTPTGGSGNTIYF	TGTGCCTGGACCCCGACAGGGGGCTCTGGAAACACCATATATTTT
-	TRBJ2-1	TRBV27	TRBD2	CASSLSRGLPYNEQFF	TGTGCCAGCAGTTTATCGAGGGGACTACCCTACAATGAGCAGTTCTTC
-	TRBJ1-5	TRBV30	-	CAWTKGAGGNQPQHF	TGTGCCTGGACGAAGGGCGCCGGGGGCAATCAGCCCCAGCATTTT
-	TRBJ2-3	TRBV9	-	CASSVVAGSTDTQYF	TGTGCCAGCAGCGTAGTGGCTGGTAGCACAGATACGCAGTATTTT
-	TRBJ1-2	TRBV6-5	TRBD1	CASLPGGTNYGYTF	TGTGCCAGCCTGCCAGGGGGCACTAACTATGGCTACACCTTC
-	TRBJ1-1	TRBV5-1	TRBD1	CASSLGQGDPEAFF	TGCGCCAGCAGCTTGGGGCAGGGGGACCCTGAAGCTTTCTTT
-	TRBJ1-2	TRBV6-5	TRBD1	CASRQTGKYYGYTF	TGTGCCAGCAGGCAGACAGGGAAGTACTATGGCTACACCTTC
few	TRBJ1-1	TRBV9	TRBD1	CASSALTGMNTEAFF	TGTGCCAGCAGCGCTCTGACAGGGATGAACACTGAAGCTTTCTTT
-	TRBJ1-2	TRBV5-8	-	CASSLRSQGLDYGYTF	TGTGCCAGCAGCTTGCGCTCCCAGGGGCTAGACTATGGCTACACCTTC
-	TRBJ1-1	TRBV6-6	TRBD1	CASSYSGQGGTEAFF	TGTGCCAGCAGTTACTCGGGACAGGGAGGGACTGAAGCTTTCTTT
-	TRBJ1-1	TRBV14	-	CASSRGLLNTEAFF	TGTGCCAGCAGCCGGGGACTGTTGAACACTGAAGCTTTCTTT
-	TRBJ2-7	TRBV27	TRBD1	CASSLLKGQLTYEQYF	TGTGCCAGCAGTTTATTGAAGGGACAGCTTACCTACGAGCAGTACTTC
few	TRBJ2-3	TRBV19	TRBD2	CASSWGLAGEDTQYF	TGTGCCAGTAGTTGGGGACTAGCGGGAGAGGATACGCAGTATTTT
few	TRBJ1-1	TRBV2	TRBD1	CASSPTGSGWNTEAFF	TGTGCCAGCAGTCCGACAGGGTCGGGTTGGAACACTGAAGCTTTCTTT
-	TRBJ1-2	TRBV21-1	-	CASSNNSAGPPYGYTF	TGTGCCAGCAGCAATAACTCGGCGGGACCGCCGTATGGCTACACCTTC
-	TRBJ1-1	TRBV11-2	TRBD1	CASSLGQGADTEAFF	TGTGCCAGCAGCTTGGGACAGGGGGCGGACACTGAAGCTTTCTTT
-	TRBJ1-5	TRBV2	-	CASSRATGAGEPQHF	TGTGCCAGCAGCCGCGCGACAGGTGCGGGCGAGCCCCAGCATTTT
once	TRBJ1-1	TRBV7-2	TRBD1	CASSSSGTGIGAFF	TGTGCCAGCAGCTCATCCGGGACAGGGATCGGGGCTTTCTTT